The source of this TCR beta chain is a study of T-cell reconstitution after alpha-beta-depleted transplantation in children. J gave up 3 bases and V 0 bases, and 3 bases lay outside the gene matches. Germline CDR1 reads SGHAT; CDR2 reads FQNNGV. CDR3 length: 17 amino acids. Construction of the TCRbeta library involved unique molecular identifiers. Using its own MiXCR run on the PCR reads, TCRdb lists one record per CDR3 protein. This repertoire shows a few hundred thousand distinct CDR3 sequences, about 8.8% found once; its top ten account for around 5%. This clonotype was detected many times. The sequence derives from a human donor who donated a stem cell graft to a child with SCID. The rearrangement joins TRBV11-2 to TRBJ1-6; 9 bases agree with TRBD1. Here the sequenced sample was PBMCs from the stem cell graft donor, taken from the stem cell graft. CDR3 nucleotide sequence: TGTGCCAGCAGCTTAGATGCGGGACAGGGCTATAATTCACCCCTCCACTTT. Translated: CASSLDAGQGYNSPLHF.